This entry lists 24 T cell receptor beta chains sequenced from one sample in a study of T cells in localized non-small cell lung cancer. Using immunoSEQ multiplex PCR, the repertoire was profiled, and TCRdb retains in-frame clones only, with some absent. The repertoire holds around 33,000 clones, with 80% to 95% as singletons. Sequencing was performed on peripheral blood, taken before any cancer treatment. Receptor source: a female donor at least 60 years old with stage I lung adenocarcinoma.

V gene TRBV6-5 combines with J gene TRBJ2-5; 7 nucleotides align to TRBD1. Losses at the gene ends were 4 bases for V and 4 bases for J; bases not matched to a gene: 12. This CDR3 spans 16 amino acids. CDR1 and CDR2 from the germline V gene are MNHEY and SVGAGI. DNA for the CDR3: TGTGCCAGCAGTTTAAAAACGGGACAGTCCAGAGAGACCCAGTACTTC. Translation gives CASSLKTGQSRETQYF.

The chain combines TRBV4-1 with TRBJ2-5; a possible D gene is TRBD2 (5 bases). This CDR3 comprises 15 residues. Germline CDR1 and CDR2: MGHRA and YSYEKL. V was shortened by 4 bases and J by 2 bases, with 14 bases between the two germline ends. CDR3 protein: CASSPTERGQETQYF. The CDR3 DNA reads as TGCGCCAGCAGCCCTACTGAACGGGGTCAAGAGACCCAGTACTTC.

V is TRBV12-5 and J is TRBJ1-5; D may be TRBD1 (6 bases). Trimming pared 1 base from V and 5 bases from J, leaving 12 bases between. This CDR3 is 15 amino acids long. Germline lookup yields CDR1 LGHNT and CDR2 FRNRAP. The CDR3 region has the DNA TGTGCTAGTGGTTTGGGGGGAACAGGGTATCAGCCCCAGCATTTT. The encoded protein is CASGLGGTGYQPQHF.

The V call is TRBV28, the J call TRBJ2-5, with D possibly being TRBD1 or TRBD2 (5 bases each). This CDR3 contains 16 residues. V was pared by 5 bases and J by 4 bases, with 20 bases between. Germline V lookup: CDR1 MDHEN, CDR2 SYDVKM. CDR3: CASSHQLAGSPETQYF. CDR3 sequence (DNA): TGTGCCAGCAGTCACCAGTTGGCAGGGAGCCCAGAGACCCAGTACTTC.

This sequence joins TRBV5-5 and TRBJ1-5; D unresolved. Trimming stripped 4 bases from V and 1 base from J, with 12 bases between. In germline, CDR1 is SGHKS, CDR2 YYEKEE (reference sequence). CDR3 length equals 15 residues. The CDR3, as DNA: TGTGCCAGCAGCCCGACCCCGAACAGCAATCAGCCCCAGCATTTT. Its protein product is CASSPTPNSNQPQHF.

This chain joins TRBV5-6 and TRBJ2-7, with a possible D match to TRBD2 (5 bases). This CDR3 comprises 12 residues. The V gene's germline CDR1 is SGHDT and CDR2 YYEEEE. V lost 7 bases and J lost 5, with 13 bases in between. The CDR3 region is CASGPRANEQYF. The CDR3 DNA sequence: TGTGCCAGCGGACCGAGGGCGAACGAGCAGTACTTC. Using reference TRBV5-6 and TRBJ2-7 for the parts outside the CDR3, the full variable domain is DAGVTQSPTHLIKTRGQQVTLRCSPKSGHDTVSWYQQALGQGPQFIFQYYEEEERQRGNFPDRFSGHQFPNYSSELNVNALLLGDSALYLCASGPRANEQYFGPGTRLTVT.

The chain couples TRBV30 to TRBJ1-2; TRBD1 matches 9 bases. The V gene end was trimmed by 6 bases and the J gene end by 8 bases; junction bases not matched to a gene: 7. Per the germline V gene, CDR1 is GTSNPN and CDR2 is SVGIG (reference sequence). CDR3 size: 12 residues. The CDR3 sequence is CACDRGIGGYTF. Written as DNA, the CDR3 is TGTGCCTGTGACAGGGGGATTGGCGGCTACACCTTC. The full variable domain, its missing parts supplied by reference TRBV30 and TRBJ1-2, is SQTIHQWPATLVQPVGSPLSLECTVEGTSNPNLYWYRQAAGRGLQLLFYSVGIGQISSEVPQNLSASRPQDRQFILSSKKLLLSDSGFYLCACDRGIGGYTFGSGTRLTVV.

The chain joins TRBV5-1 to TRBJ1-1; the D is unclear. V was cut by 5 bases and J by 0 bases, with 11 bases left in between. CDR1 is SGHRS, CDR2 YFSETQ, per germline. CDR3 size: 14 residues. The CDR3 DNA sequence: TGCGCCAGCAGGGTGGAAGTCATGAACACTGAAGCTTTCTTT. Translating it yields CASRVEVMNTEAFF.

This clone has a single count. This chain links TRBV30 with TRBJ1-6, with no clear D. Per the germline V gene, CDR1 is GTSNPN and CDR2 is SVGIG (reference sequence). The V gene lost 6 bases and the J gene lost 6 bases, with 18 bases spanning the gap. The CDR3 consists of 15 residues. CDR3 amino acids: CACLTSGFGNSPLHF. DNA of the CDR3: TGTGCCTGCCTGACGTCTGGCTTTGGTAATTCACCCCTCCACTTT.

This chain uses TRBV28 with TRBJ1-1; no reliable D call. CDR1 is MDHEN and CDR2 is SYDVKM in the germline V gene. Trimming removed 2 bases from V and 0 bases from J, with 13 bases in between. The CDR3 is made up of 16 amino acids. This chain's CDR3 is CASSLGVSRMNTEAFF. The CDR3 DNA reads TGTGCCAGCAGTTTAGGGGTCAGCCGCATGAACACTGAAGCTTTCTTT.

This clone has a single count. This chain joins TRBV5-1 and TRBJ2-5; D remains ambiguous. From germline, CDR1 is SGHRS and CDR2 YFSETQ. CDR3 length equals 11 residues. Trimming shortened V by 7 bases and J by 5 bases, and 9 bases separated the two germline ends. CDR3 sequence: CASGPVETQYF. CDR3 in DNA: TGCGCCAGCGGCCCCGTGGAGACCCAGTACTTC.

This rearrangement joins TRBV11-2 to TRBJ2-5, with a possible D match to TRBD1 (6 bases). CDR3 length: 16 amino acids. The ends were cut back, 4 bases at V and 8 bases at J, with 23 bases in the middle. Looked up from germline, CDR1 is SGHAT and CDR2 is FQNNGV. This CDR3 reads CASSSDWTALIYTQYF. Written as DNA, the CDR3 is TGTGCCAGCAGCTCTGACTGGACAGCCCTAATTTATACCCAGTACTTC.

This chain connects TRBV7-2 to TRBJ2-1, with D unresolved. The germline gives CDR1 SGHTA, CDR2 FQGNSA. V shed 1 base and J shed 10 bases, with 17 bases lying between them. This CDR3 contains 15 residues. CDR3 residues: CASSLGGRTHLEQFF. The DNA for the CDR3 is TGTGCCAGCAGCTTAGGGGGTCGGACGCACCTCGAGCAGTTCTTC.

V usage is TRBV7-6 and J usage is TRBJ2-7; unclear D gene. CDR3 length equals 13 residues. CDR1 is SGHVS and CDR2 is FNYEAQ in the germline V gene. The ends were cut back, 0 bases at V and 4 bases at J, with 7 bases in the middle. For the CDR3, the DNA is TGTGCCAGCAGCTTAGCCAGAGAGTACGAGCAGTACTTC. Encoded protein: CASSLAREYEQYF.

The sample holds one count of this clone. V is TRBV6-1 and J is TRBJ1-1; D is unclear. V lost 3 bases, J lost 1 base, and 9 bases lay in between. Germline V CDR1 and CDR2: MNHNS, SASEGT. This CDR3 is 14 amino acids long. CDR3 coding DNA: TGTGCCAGCAGTGAGCCAGCCCCGAACACTGAAGCTTTCTTT. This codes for CASSEPAPNTEAFF.

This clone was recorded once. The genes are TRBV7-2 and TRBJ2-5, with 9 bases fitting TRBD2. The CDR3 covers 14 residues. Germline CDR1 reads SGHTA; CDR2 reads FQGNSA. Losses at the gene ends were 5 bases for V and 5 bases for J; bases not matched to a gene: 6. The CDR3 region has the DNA TGTGCCAGCAGCAACGGACTAGCGAGGGAGACCCAGTACTTC. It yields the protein CASSNGLARETQYF.

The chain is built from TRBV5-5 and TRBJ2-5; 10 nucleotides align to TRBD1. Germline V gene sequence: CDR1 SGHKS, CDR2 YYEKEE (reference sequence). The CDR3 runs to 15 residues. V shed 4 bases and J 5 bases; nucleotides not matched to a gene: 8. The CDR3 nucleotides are TGTGCCAGCAGCAGACAGACAGGGGGCAGGGAGACCCAGTACTTC. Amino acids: CASSRQTGGRETQYF.

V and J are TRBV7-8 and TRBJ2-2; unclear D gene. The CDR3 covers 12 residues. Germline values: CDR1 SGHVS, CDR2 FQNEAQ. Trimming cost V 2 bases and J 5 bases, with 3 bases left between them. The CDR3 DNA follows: TGTGCCAGCAGCTTACGAACCGGGGAGCTGTTTTTT. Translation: CASSLRTGELFF.

In DNA, the CDR3 is TGTGCCAGCAGTCCACAGGGTGAGAAACTGTTTTTT. Translation gives CASSPQGEKLFF. The gene calls are TRBV2 and TRBJ1-4; maybe TRBD1 (6 bases). Trimming took 5 bases from V and 11 from J, leaving 12 bases between them. Per the germline V gene, CDR1 is SNHLY and CDR2 is FYNNEI. This CDR3 has 12 residues.

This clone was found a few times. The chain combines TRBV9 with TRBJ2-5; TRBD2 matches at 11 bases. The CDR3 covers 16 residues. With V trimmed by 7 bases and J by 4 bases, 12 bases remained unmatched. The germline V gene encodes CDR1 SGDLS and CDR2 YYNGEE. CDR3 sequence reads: CASSARLAGGVETQYF. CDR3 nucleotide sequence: TGTGCCAGCTCAGCTAGGCTAGCGGGGGGAGTAGAGACCCAGTACTTC.

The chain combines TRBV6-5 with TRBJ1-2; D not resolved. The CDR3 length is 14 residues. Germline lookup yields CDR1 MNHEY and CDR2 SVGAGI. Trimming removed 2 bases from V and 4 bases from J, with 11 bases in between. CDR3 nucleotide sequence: TGTGCCAGCAGTTACAGTGAGGGTGGCTATGGCTACACCTTC. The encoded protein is CASSYSEGGYGYTF.

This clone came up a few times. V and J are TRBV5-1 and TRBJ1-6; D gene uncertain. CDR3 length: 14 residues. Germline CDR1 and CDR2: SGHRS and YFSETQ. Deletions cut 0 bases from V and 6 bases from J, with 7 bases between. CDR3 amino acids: CASSLGTGNSPLHF. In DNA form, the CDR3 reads TGCGCCAGCAGCTTGGGGACCGGTAATTCACCCCTCCACTTT. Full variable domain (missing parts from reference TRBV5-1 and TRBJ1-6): KAGVTQTPRYLIKTRGQQVTLSCSPISGHRSVSWYQQTPGQGLQFLFEYFSETQRNKGNFPGRFSGRQFSNSRSEMNVSTLELGDSALYLCASSLGTGNSPLHFGNGTRLTVT.

The CDR3, as DNA: TGTGCCAGCAGTTACGAGGGACAGATATCTAACTATGGCTACACCTTC. Its protein product is CASSYEGQISNYGYTF. J is TRBJ1-2 and V is TRBV6-5, with 7 nucleotides matching TRBD1. The CDR3 is 16 residues long. Losses at the gene ends were 2 bases for V and 0 bases for J; bases not matched to a gene: 6. CDR1 is MNHEY and CDR2 is SVGAGI in the germline V gene.

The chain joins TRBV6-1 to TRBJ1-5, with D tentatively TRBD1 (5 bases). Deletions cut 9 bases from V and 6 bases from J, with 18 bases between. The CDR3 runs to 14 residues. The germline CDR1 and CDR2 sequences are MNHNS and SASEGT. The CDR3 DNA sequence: TGTGCCAGTGGGGTGGACGGGGCCGGTCAGCCCCAGCATTTT. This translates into CASGVDGAGQPQHF.